These T cell receptor beta chains were read from a single sample in a study of T cell responses to AZD1222 COVID-19 vaccine. Repertoires were generated with immunoSEQ multiplex PCR, while TCRdb's copy carries only in-frame clones and drops some. The sample records 110,000 or so clones, over 75% being singletons. Material: peripheral blood, obtained on day 0 of AZD1222 vaccination. The receptors were sampled from an adult in good health. Each CDR3 is given with its conserved first and last residue. D genes are given only for firm matches. Rows give clone size only sometimes, using once, few, many, or a class for an expanded clone.

clone_size	v_call	d_call	j_call	cdr3_aa	cdr3_nt
-	TRBV5-6	-	TRBJ1-2	CASSLNIYGYTF	TGTGCCAGCAGCTTGAATATCTATGGCTACACCTTC
-	TRBV5-6	-	TRBJ1-4	CASSLGGLGTNEKLFF	TGTGCCAGCAGCTTAGGAGGGCTTGGAACTAATGAAAAACTGTTTTTT
-	TRBV29-1	-	TRBJ2-6	CSVEGGVGANVLTF	TGCAGCGTTGAAGGGGGGGTTGGGGCCAACGTCCTGACTTTC
-	TRBV6-5	TRBD1	TRBJ1-6	CASSWTGGASNSPLHF	TGTGCCAGCAGTTGGACAGGGGGCGCAAGTAATTCACCCCTCCACTTT
few	TRBV3-1/TRBV3-2	-	TRBJ1-1	CASSQRQGATEAFF	TGTGCCAGCAGCCAACGGCAAGGGGCAACTGAAGCTTTCTTT
-	TRBV2	TRBD1	TRBJ1-2	CASSVWGQGTGYTF	TGTGCCAGCAGTGTATGGGGACAGGGGACCGGCTACACCTTC
-	TRBV5-5	-	TRBJ2-5	CASSFRGTRETQYF	TGTGCCAGCAGCTTCCGAGGGACACGAGAGACCCAGTACTTC
-	TRBV5-1	-	TRBJ2-7	CASSLGGYEQYF	TGCGCCAGCAGCTTGGGGGGGTACGAGCAGTACTTC
-	TRBV9	-	TRBJ1-4	CASSVTGGQNEKLFF	TGTGCCAGCAGCGTCACCGGGGGGCAGAATGAAAAACTGTTTTTT
-	TRBV6-2/TRBV6-3	-	TRBJ1-5	CASSYRGYNQPQHF	TGTGCCAGCAGTTACCGGGGGTATAATCAGCCCCAGCATTTT
-	TRBV7-2	-	TRBJ1-3	CASKELLSGNTIYF	TGTGCCAGCAAGGAATTGCTTTCTGGAAACACCATATATTTT
-	TRBV28	-	TRBJ2-7	CASSFRPRRQYF	TGTGCCAGCAGTTTCCGTCCTCGGCGACAGTACTTC
-	TRBV24-1	-	TRBJ2-2	CATSDLRGTGELFF	TGTGCCACCAGTGACTTGCGTGGCACCGGGGAGCTGTTTTTT
-	TRBV6-6	TRBD2	TRBJ2-2	CASSLRRLAGSSNTGELFF	TGTGCCAGCAGTCTCCGCCGACTAGCGGGGTCATCGAACACCGGGGAGCTGTTTTTT
-	TRBV7-2	-	TRBJ2-1	CASSSNNEQFF	TGTGCCAGCAGTTCAAACAATGAGCAGTTCTTC
-	TRBV9	TRBD1	TRBJ2-5	CASSGDQTGAQETQYF	TGTGCCAGCAGCGGAGACCAGACAGGGGCCCAAGAGACCCAGTACTTC
-	TRBV3-1/TRBV3-2	TRBD2	TRBJ2-1	CASSQTLSAGGNNEQFF	TGTGCCAGCAGCCAAACCCTCTCAGCGGGGGGTAACAATGAGCAGTTCTTC
few	TRBV3-1/TRBV3-2	TRBD1	TRBJ1-2	CASSQGTAPGYTF	TGTGCCAGCAGTCAAGGGACAGCTCCAGGCTACACCTTC
-	TRBV30	-	TRBJ1-2	CARDGGFYGYTF	TGTGCCCGGGACGGAGGATTCTATGGCTACACCTTC
-	TRBV5-1	TRBD2	TRBJ2-3	CASSPRRSGGTDTQYF	TGCGCCAGCAGCCCCCGGAGAAGCGGGGGCACAGATACGCAGTATTTT
-	TRBV19	-	TRBJ1-1	CASNSGRNTEAFF	TGTGCCAGTAACTCAGGGCGGAACACTGAAGCTTTCTTT
-	TRBV29-1	TRBD1	TRBJ2-2	CSVRTGRGSGELFF	TGCAGCGTGAGGACAGGCCGAGGCTCCGGGGAGCTGTTTTTT
-	TRBV11-1	-	TRBJ2-7	CASSLGRTYEQYF	TGTGCCAGCAGCTTAGGGAGAACCTACGAGCAGTACTTC
-	TRBV7-9	-	TRBJ1-4	CASNLRSGFNEKLFF	TGTGCCAGCAACTTAAGATCAGGGTTCAATGAAAAACTGTTTTTT
few	TRBV11-3	-	TRBJ1-6	CASSSTGQGSPLHF	TGTGCCAGCAGCTCCACAGGCCAGGGTTCACCCCTCCACTTT
-	TRBV10-3	-	TRBJ2-1	CAISETGRGSNEQFF	TGTGCCATCAGTGAGACGGGACGGGGGTCCAATGAGCAGTTCTTC
-	TRBV20-1	-	TRBJ1-1	CSVGEAFF	TGCAGTGTGGGTGAAGCTTTCTTT